Below are 25 T cell receptor beta chains sequenced from a single sample in a study of spatial heterogeneity in lung cancer. Time point of the sample: sample taken at primary tumor resection. Whole RNA obtained from tumor, nontumor lung or frozen PBMC underwent sequencing without sorting. In TCRdb, the 5' RACE reads were re-called with MiXCR into one record per CDR3 protein. The sample has tens of thousands of distinct CDR3 sequences; 12% are singletons. The specimen comprised PBMCs, sampled at surgery. The receptor set was obtained from a female donor with early-stage non-small cell lung cancer.

The sample holds many counts of this clonotype. This chain links TRBV24-1 with TRBJ2-3; 9 nucleotides align to TRBD1. V was pared by 3 bases and J by 4 bases, with 10 bases of the junction left unmatched. This CDR3 contains 17 residues. Germline-derived CDR1 and CDR2 are KGHDR and SFDVKD. The CDR3 sequence is CATSDRGQGRAPDTQYF. The CDR3 nucleotides read TGTGCCACCAGTGATCGAGGACAGGGGAGAGCACCAGATACGCAGTATTTT.

Relative to its sample, this clonotype is medium-sized. CDR3 bases: TGTGCCAGCAGCCCTAGAGGCTTTGGAGCCTACAATGAGCAGTTCTTC. Translating it yields CASSPRGFGAYNEQFF. The chain is built from TRBV6-5 and TRBJ2-1; D gene ambiguous. This CDR3 comprises 16 residues. Germline values: CDR1 MNHEY, CDR2 SVGAGI. Between the trimmed V and J ends, which lost 6 bases and 2 bases, there was a span of 17 bases.

The genes are TRBV19 and TRBJ2-1; D is ambiguous. CDR1 is LNHDA, CDR2 SQIVND, per germline (reference sequence). There are 17 residues in the CDR3. V lost 3 bases and J lost 5, with 20 bases in between. The CDR3 sequence is CASSIVPAFRSDNEQFF. The CDR3 nucleotides read TGTGCCAGTAGTATCGTCCCAGCGTTCCGGAGCGACAATGAGCAGTTCTTC.

With regard to this clonotype: A read error may explain this, as a much larger clone is one base away. The CDR3 DNA sequence: TGTGCCCGCACCGACGTGGGTCATTCACCCCTCCACTTT. Encoded protein: CARTDVGHSPLHF. The chain links TRBV6-2 or TRBV6-3 to TRBJ1-6; D gene unclear. This CDR3 contains 13 residues. The V end lost 11 bases, the J end lost 8 bases, and 16 bases lay between the germline ends. The germline V gene encodes CDR1 MNHEY and CDR2 SVGEGT.

V and J are TRBV3-1 and TRBJ2-7; possibly TRBD1 or TRBD2 for D (6 bases each). Trimming took 2 bases from V and 0 from J, leaving 8 bases between them. The germline gives CDR1 LGHDT, CDR2 YNNKEL (reference sequence). There are 14 residues in the CDR3. CDR3 DNA sequence: TGTGCCAGCAGCCAATCGGGGGCCTCCTACGAGCAGTACTTC. Protein product: CASSQSGASYEQYF.

This clonotype was recorded at least ten times. The chain combines TRBV11-1 with TRBJ2-3; D tentatively reads TRBD1 or TRBD2 (6 bases each). Deletions cut 5 bases from V and 4 bases from J, with 22 bases between. The CDR3 loop spans 17 amino acids. The germline CDR1 and CDR2 sequences are SGHAT and FQDESV (reference sequence). CDR3 loop: CASSPGASAAGADTQYF. The DNA for the CDR3 is TGTGCCAGCAGCCCGGGGGCCAGCGCCGCAGGCGCAGATACGCAGTATTTT.

This clonotype was observed a handful of times. The chain couples TRBV28 to TRBJ1-1; D not certain. The CDR3 covers 11 residues. Trimming pared 4 bases from V and 11 bases from J, leaving 11 bases between. The germline V gene encodes CDR1 MDHEN and CDR2 SYDVKM. The CDR3 spells CASSYGEPAFF. CDR3 bases: TGTGCCAGCAGTTATGGGGAGCCTGCTTTCTTT.

The chain is built from TRBV19 and TRBJ1-1, with TRBD1 as a possible D gene (6 bases). The CDR3 totals 13 residues. Germline values: CDR1 LNHDA, CDR2 SQIVND (reference sequence). V lost 5 bases and J lost 1, with 8 bases in between. This chain's CDR3 is CASSWDTNTEAFF. CDR3 in DNA: TGTGCCAGTAGTTGGGACACGAACACTGAAGCTTTCTTT.

The sample holds a few counts of this clonotype. The V and J genes are TRBV3-1 and TRBJ2-7; TRBD2 matches 7 bases. Losses at the gene ends were 2 bases for V and 6 bases for J; bases not matched to a gene: 4. CDR3 length equals 13 residues. Germline V gene sequence: CDR1 LGHDT, CDR2 YNNKEL (reference sequence). The CDR3 DNA is TGTGCCAGCAGCCAAAAACTAGCGACCGAGCAGTACTTC. Protein product: CASSQKLATEQYF.

The table lists this clonotype with a few counts. The rearrangement links TRBV12-5 to TRBJ1-3; perhaps TRBD1 as D (6 bases). This CDR3 comprises 14 residues. Trimming pared 6 bases from V and 2 bases from J, leaving 11 bases between. Germline lookup yields CDR1 LGHNT and CDR2 FRNRAP. CDR3 sequence (DNA): TGTGCTAGTGGCCCAGGGGACACTGGAAACACCATATATTTT. Translating it yields CASGPGDTGNTIYF.

Only a few counts were recorded for this clonotype. CDR3 region: CASSLRQGNNEQFF. CDR3 sequence (DNA): TGTGCCAGCAGCTTAAGACAGGGGAACAATGAGCAGTTCTTC. The chain has TRBV7-2 and TRBJ2-1; 8 nucleotides match TRBD1. The CDR3 loop spans 14 amino acids. The germline CDR1 and CDR2 sequences are SGHTA and FQGNSA. V lost 2 bases to trimming and J lost 5 bases; unmatched junction nucleotides: 2.

This clonotype has a handful of counts. The chain combines TRBV12-3 or TRBV12-4 with TRBJ2-1, with D possibly TRBD2 on 5 matching bases. The germline V and J ends were trimmed by 5 bases and 3 bases, with 23 bases remaining between them. The CDR3 loop spans 18 amino acids. CDR3 residues: CASSPSMVAVGNYNEQFF. CDR3 nucleotide sequence: TGTGCCAGCAGTCCTAGCATGGTCGCAGTGGGCAACTACAATGAGCAGTTCTTC.

This clonotype was detected only a few times. The J gene is TRBJ1-2, the V gene TRBV25-1; 7 nucleotides line up with TRBD1. Trimming at V came to 4 bases and at J to 4 bases, leaving 12 bases not matched to a gene. Germline V lookup: CDR1 MGHDK, CDR2 SYGVNS. The CDR3 length is 16 residues. CDR3 coding DNA: TGTGCCAGCAGTGGTCACTGGCAGGGGGAGAGCTATGGCTACACCTTC. Protein sequence: CASSGHWQGESYGYTF.

This clonotype was picked up many times. This chain uses TRBV5-4 with TRBJ2-7, with 8 nucleotides matching TRBD1. The junction had 4 bases not matched to a gene; V was cut back by 3 bases and J by 2 bases. The CDR3 covers 14 residues. Looked up from germline, CDR1 is SGHNT and CDR2 is YYREEE (reference sequence). CDR3 in amino acids: CASSSPGQAYEQYF. The CDR3 DNA reads TGTGCCAGCAGCTCCCCGGGACAGGCCTACGAGCAGTACTTC.

The chain couples TRBV7-9 to TRBJ1-4, with TRBD1 matching over 8 bases. With V trimmed by 5 bases and J by 13 bases, 3 bases remained unmatched. From germline, CDR1 is SEHNR and CDR2 FQNEAQ (reference sequence). The CDR3 totals 11 residues. CDR3 bases: TGTGCCAGCAGCCTAGGACAGGGACTGTTTTTT. It encodes CASSLGQGLFF.

This clonotype was counted between two and nine times. The CDR3 is CASSLSGQDEQFF. DNA of the CDR3: TGTGCCAGCAGCTTATCCGGGCAGGATGAGCAGTTCTTC. The gene calls are TRBV7-6 and TRBJ2-1; D not resolved. The CDR3 spans 13 residues. CDR1 is SGHVS, CDR2 FNYEAQ, per germline. V was trimmed by 2 bases and J by 8 bases, leaving 10 bases between them.

This chain joins TRBV7-9 and TRBJ2-7, with 8 bases identical to TRBD1. This CDR3 contains 14 residues. Germline trimming cut 8 bases from V and 3 bases from J; bases unmatched to any gene: 9. Germline V gene lookup returns CDR1 SEHNR and CDR2 FQNEAQ (reference sequence). The CDR3 sequence: CASGLGTGFYEQYF. The CDR3 nucleotides are TGTGCCAGCGGTCTAGGGACAGGATTCTACGAGCAGTACTTC. Drawing the rest from reference TRBV7-9 and TRBJ2-7, the complete variable domain is DTGVSQNPRHKITKRGQNVTFRCDPISEHNRLYWYRQTLGQGPEFLTYFQNEAQLEKSRLLSDRFSAERPKGSFSTLEIQRTEQGDSAMYLCASGLGTGFYEQYFGPGTRLTVT.

This clonotype showed up many times. J is TRBJ1-5 and V is TRBV5-1; D is possibly TRBD1 (5 bases). This CDR3 contains 13 residues. Germline lookup yields CDR1 SGHRS and CDR2 YFSETQ. With 5 bases removed from V and 7 bases from J, the gap between germline ends came to 13 bases. The CDR3 loop reads CASRVDDSQPQHF. CDR3 nucleotide sequence: TGCGCCAGCAGGGTAGACGACAGCCAGCCCCAGCATTTT.

This clonotype was counted at least ten times. As DNA, the CDR3 is TGCGCCAGCAGGCGGGACATAGACACCGGGGAGCTGTTTTTT. Translation gives CASRRDIDTGELFF. The V and J genes are TRBV5-1 and TRBJ2-2, with D possibly called TRBD1 or TRBD2 (6 bases each). In germline, CDR1 is SGHRS, CDR2 YFSETQ. Deletions cut 5 bases from V and 3 bases from J, with 11 bases between. The CDR3 runs to 14 residues.

This clonotype was picked up many times. J is TRBJ1-3 and V is TRBV10-3; D gene unclear. V gave up 0 bases and J gave up 0 bases, with 9 bases separating them. The CDR3 is made up of 16 amino acids. CDR1 and CDR2 from the germline V gene are ENHRY and SYGVKD. CDR3 loop: CAISESGSHSGNTIYF. As DNA, the CDR3 is TGTGCCATCAGTGAGTCTGGCAGCCACTCTGGAAACACCATATATTTT.

On this clonotype: Compared with germline, one end of the junction differs, possibly owing to a read error. This rearrangement joins TRBV27 to TRBJ2-7, with D perhaps TRBD2 (7 bases). Looked up from germline, CDR1 is MNHEY and CDR2 is SMNVEV (reference sequence). CDR3 length: 15 residues. As DNA, the CDR3 is TGTGCCGGCAGTCGTGGGGGGGGCAACTCCTACGAGCAGTACTTC. Translating it yields CAGSRGGGNSYEQYF.

This clonotype was recorded many times. The chain carries TRBV20-1 and TRBJ1-1; D gene ambiguous. This CDR3 has 14 residues. The germline V gene encodes CDR1 DFQATT and CDR2 SNEGSKA (reference sequence). Trimming left V 4 bases short and J 2 bases short, with 14 bases between. CDR3 nucleotides: TGCAGTGCTACCCCGTACGGGGATAACACTGAAGCTTTCTTT. This encodes CSATPYGDNTEAFF.

This clonotype was detected many times. The chain has TRBV28 and TRBJ2-7, with 7 bases lining up with TRBD2. The CDR3 has 14 amino acids. CDR1 and CDR2 (germline): MDHEN, SYDVKM. V shed 4 bases, J shed 3 bases, and the junction held 6 bases outside the gene matches. CDR3 sequence reads: CASSSGTIRYEQYF. CDR3 coding DNA: TGTGCCAGCAGTTCCGGGACTATCCGCTACGAGCAGTACTTC.

This clonotype has only a few counts. The chain links TRBV11-1 to TRBJ1-1; D is unresolved. Germline loops: CDR1 SGHAT, CDR2 FQDESV (reference sequence). Trimming stripped 7 bases from V and 1 base from J, with 16 bases between. This CDR3 is 15 amino acids long. This CDR3 is CASNPFRARNTEAFF. The DNA of the CDR3 is TGTGCCAGCAACCCCTTTAGGGCTCGGAACACTGAAGCTTTCTTT.

This rearrangement joins TRBV24-1 to TRBJ2-5; D might be TRBD2 (6 bases). The CDR3 is 14 residues long. V was pared by 4 bases and J by 1 base, with 9 bases between. Germline CDR1 is KGHDR and CDR2 is SFDVKD. The chain's CDR3 is CATSEGGFQETQYF. CDR3 sequence (DNA): TGTGCCACCAGTGAGGGGGGTTTCCAAGAGACCCAGTACTTC.